Presented here are 13 T cell receptor beta chains from one specimen sequenced in a study of blood T cell repertoires in COVID-19. The assay was immunoSEQ multiplex PCR, and TCRdb's table has in-frame clones only and misses some. There are a few hundred thousand clones in the sample; 85% to 90% occur only once, and about 10% lies in the top ten. Sequenced input: PBMCs or T cells enriched from blood (not recorded which). All receptors come from a woman in her late teens or twenties who had recovered from COVID-19.

V gene TRBV5-1 combines with J gene TRBJ1-5; D not resolved. The germline V gene encodes CDR1 SGHRS and CDR2 YFSETQ. CDR3 size: 14 residues. Trimming cost V 0 bases and J 7 bases, with 11 bases left between them. The CDR3 sequence is CASSLVGEAQPQHF. The CDR3 nucleotides are TGCGCCAGCAGCTTGGTCGGGGAGGCGCAGCCCCAGCATTTT.

The rearrangement uses TRBV19 and TRBJ2-1; D not resolved. Per the germline V gene, CDR1 is LNHDA and CDR2 is SQIVND (reference sequence). The CDR3 loop spans 15 amino acids. V dropped 6 bases and J dropped 2 bases, with 14 bases sitting between them. This chain's CDR3 is CASSIQIPPYNEQFF. CDR3 nucleotides: TGTGCCAGTAGCATCCAGATCCCTCCCTACAATGAGCAGTTCTTC. Full variable domain (remainder filled in from reference TRBV19 and TRBJ2-1): DGGITQSPKYLFRKEGQNVTLSCEQNLNHDAMYWYRQDPGQGLRLIYYSQIVNDFQKGDIAEGYSVSREKKESFPLTVTSAQKNPTAFYLCASSIQIPPYNEQFFGPGTRLTVL.

This chain joins TRBV24-1 and TRBJ2-3; TRBD1 matches 7 bases. The length of the CDR3 is 16 residues. The germline V gene has CDR1 KGHDR and CDR2 SFDVKD. After removal of 2 bases from V and 4 bases from J, the junction contained 8 bases not matched to a gene. The CDR3 here is CATSDYTRQGSDTQYF. The CDR3 bases are TGTGCCACCAGTGATTATACTCGACAGGGTTCAGATACGCAGTATTTT.

The chain is built from TRBV2 and TRBJ1-1, with a weak D call TRBD1 (5 bases). The V end lost 7 bases, the J end lost 4 bases, and 19 bases lay between the germline ends. Germline CDR1 and CDR2: SNHLY and FYNNEI. The CDR3 extends over 15 amino acids. The CDR3 loop is CASTPVGVNGTEAFF. Written as DNA, the CDR3 is TGTGCCAGCACCCCGGTAGGGGTTAATGGCACTGAAGCTTTCTTT.

V is TRBV5-6 and J is TRBJ1-4; no definite D call. The germline V gene has CDR1 SGHDT and CDR2 YYEEEE. V was shortened by 4 bases and J by 4 bases, with 14 bases between the two germline ends. CDR3 size: 15 residues. This CDR3 is CASSPFAADNEKLFF. The DNA for the CDR3 is TGTGCCAGCAGCCCCTTCGCCGCGGATAATGAAAAACTGTTTTTT.

Turning to this clone: Other nucleotide sequences in the sample specify the same CDR3. In nucleotides, the CDR3 is TGCAGCGTTGGAAGGGGCGGGGGACAAGAGACCCAGTACTTC. Its protein product is CSVGRGGGQETQYF. V is TRBV29-1 and J is TRBJ2-5; 7 bases line up with TRBD2. V lost 4 bases, J lost 2 bases, and 7 bases stayed unmatched. From germline, CDR1 is SQVTM and CDR2 ANQGSEA. There are 14 residues in the CDR3.

V is TRBV5-1 and J is TRBJ1-1; unclear D gene. The CDR3 has 18 amino acids. The germline V and J ends were trimmed by 0 bases and 0 bases, with 18 bases remaining between them. Per the germline V gene, CDR1 is SGHRS and CDR2 is YFSETQ. The CDR3, as DNA: TGCGCCAGCAGCTTGGTGTCCGGGAGTGTTCTCATGAACACTGAAGCTTTCTTT. Encoded protein: CASSLVSGSVLMNTEAFF.

This rearrangement joins TRBV7-9 to TRBJ1-1; no clear D. This CDR3 is 15 amino acids long. V was shortened by 5 bases and J by 4 bases, with 17 bases between the two germline ends. Germline V gives CDR1 SEHNR, CDR2 FQNEAQ (reference sequence). The DNA for the CDR3 is TGTGCCAGCAGCGCCCCGGGCTTGGGAGGCACTGAAGCTTTCTTT. It specifies CASSAPGLGGTEAFF.

This chain links TRBV6-5 with TRBJ1-1, with 8 bases lining up with TRBD1. CDR1 MNHEY and CDR2 SVGAGI come from the germline V gene. This CDR3 is 13 amino acids long. The junction had 1 base not matched to a gene; V was cut back by 6 bases and J by 1 base. The CDR3 reads CASRGTGNTEAFF. The CDR3 DNA follows: TGTGCCAGCAGGGGGACAGGGAACACTGAAGCTTTCTTT.

The count of this clone is one. The rearrangement links TRBV30 to TRBJ2-1; no clear D gene. V lost 3 bases, J lost 6 bases, and 9 bases lay in between. Germline CDR1 is GTSNPN and CDR2 is SVGIG (reference sequence). The CDR3 is 12 residues long. This CDR3 reads CAWSVSSNEQFF. The CDR3 coding sequence is TGTGCCTGGAGCGTGAGCTCCAATGAGCAGTTCTTC. The full variable domain, rest sourced from reference TRBV30 and TRBJ2-1, is SQTIHQWPATLVQPVGSPLSLECTVEGTSNPNLYWYRQAAGRGLQLLFYSVGIGQISSEVPQNLSASRPQDRQFILSSKKLLLSDSGFYLCAWSVSSNEQFFGPGTRLTVL.

A single count supports this clone. The genes are TRBV5-1 and TRBJ1-1, with D uncertain. The V gene's germline CDR1 is SGHRS and CDR2 YFSETQ. V was trimmed by 0 bases and J by 3 bases, leaving 9 bases between them. There are 14 residues in the CDR3. CDR3 sequence: CASSLAHEYTEAFF. The DNA for the CDR3 is TGCGCCAGCAGCTTGGCCCATGAGTACACTGAAGCTTTCTTT.

The gene calls are TRBV19 and TRBJ1-1; D gene unclear. Germline CDR1 LNHDA, CDR2 SQIVND (reference sequence). Trimming removed 7 bases from V and 0 bases from J, with 18 bases in between. The CDR3 consists of 16 residues. The CDR3 DNA reads TGTGCCAGTACCCCCAACCATGGGCTAATGAACACTGAAGCTTTCTTT. Translated: CASTPNHGLMNTEAFF.

The genes are TRBV19 and TRBJ1-6; 7 bases fit TRBD1. Trimming cost V 4 bases and J 6 bases; bases outside gene matches: 6. The CDR3 runs to 15 residues. Germline CDR1 and CDR2: LNHDA and SQIVND (reference sequence). CDR3: CASSTRDSINSPLHF. CDR3 sequence (DNA): TGTGCCAGTAGTACCCGGGACAGTATTAATTCACCCCTCCACTTT.